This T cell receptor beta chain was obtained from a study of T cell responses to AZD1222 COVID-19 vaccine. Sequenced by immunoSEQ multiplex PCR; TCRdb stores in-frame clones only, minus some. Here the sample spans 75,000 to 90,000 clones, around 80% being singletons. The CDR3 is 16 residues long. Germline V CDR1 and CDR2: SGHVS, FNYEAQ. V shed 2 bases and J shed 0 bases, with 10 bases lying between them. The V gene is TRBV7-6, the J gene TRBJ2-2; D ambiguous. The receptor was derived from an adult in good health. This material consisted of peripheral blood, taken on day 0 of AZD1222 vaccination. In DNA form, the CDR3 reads TGTGCCAGCAGCTTAAACTTACCCGCGAACACCGGGGAGCTGTTTTTT. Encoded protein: CASSLNLPANTGELFF. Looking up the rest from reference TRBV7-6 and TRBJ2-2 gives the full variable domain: GAGVSQSPRYKVTKRGQDVALRCDPISGHVSLYWYRQALGQGPEFLTYFNYEAQQDKSGLPNDRFSAERPEGSISTLTIQRTEQRDSAMYRCASSLNLPANTGELFFGEGSRLTVL.